This T cell receptor beta chain emerged from a study of cytotoxic CD8 clonotypes in ibrutinib-treated CLL (dated by TCRdb to about 2021). Describing the broader study: The cohort had about ten relapsed/refractory and more than 14 treatment-naive patients; 17 to 18 were IGHV unmutated. Longitudinal samples were obtainable from about 30% of the roughly 90 participants in the trial. Response samples were taken after a median of approximately eleven months on treatment, ranging from about 6 to 40 months. On average, each sample yielded about 250,000 productive templates and around 98,000 productive rearrangements. Patients were still on ibrutinib when every remission and progressive disease sample was collected. Cryopreserved peripheral blood mononuclear cells were obtained before treatment, at response, and at either sustained remission or disease progression. Partial responses were observed in some 24 patients and complete responses in 2; after a median follow-up of 68 months, remission was maintained in 14 patients and progression was observed in roughly twelve.

The germline V gene gives CDR1 as MDHEN and CDR2 as SYDVKM. The germline ends are 11 bases apart after V is trimmed by 5 bases and J by 0 bases. The CDR3, cysteine through phenylalanine, is 15 amino acids long. The read is trimmed to its CDR3 DNA, 45 bases read in frame from base 1. The time point label, read with the paper, signifies: approximately 2 years on ibrutinib. For TCR beta library preparation, around 2.1 micrograms of genomic DNA were extracted from the cryopreserved PBMCs. Longitudinal blood samples from CLL patients on ibrutinib monotherapy were analyzed using high-throughput TCR beta sequencing. The patients were enrolled in a single-center, open-label phase 2 trial of ibrutinib monotherapy. General conclusions and limits of the study: Lymph node repertoires were not examined, and the timing of sampling was not matched between patients in sustained remission and those whose disease progressed. Public clonotypes were rare and either shrank or stayed stable during treatment, and the rise in clonality at ibrutinib response reflected expansion of private clonotypes. An increase in clonality was observed at ibrutinib response, with clonality remaining stable during sustained remission and falling back toward baseline at progression. Baseline clonality exceeded that of age-matched healthy donors and correlated strongly with circulating CD8+ T-cell counts.

This clone has a handful of counts. This clone's antigen is unknown. Per-base qualities were not stored, and no clone one base away is much larger. On a MiSeq, deep resolution sequencing aimed for a depth between 1 in 1 million and 1 in 200,000 T cells, with each clonotype covered approximately 9.8x on average. The immunoSEQ hsTCRB Kit was used to generate TCR beta libraries. As for how the authors treated the data: Data were analyzed with ImmunoSEQ Data Assistant and ImmunoSEQ Analyzer, with V, D and J genes assigned per IMGT definitions. Clonality was computed as one minus normalized Shannon entropy of productive rearrangement frequencies, ranging from 0 to 1. Only overrepresented clonotypes making up at least 0.05% of each patient's repertoire were included in the public clonotype analysis. Repertoires from 10 to 15 age-matched healthy donors in immuneACCESS were used as clonality controls. What TCRdb holds here is the immuneACCESS table cut down to in-frame rearrangements. Part of the clones is not present; checked against another copy, under half of the missing clones reflect an unresolved V gene, and the others are unexplained. D and trimming come from the DNA, and the V and J calls and clone size come from that table. The sample data list hundreds of thousands of clones, and roughly 70% of these were observed just once. The ten most abundant clones make up 15% of the sample.

Here the sequenced sample was PBMCs, taken after 24 months of ibrutinib treatment. Here the chain combines TRBV28 and TRBJ1-5, with no confident D gene call. The clonotype comes from a human donor with chronic lymphocytic leukemia. The encoded CDR3 is CASSPRDYSNQPQHF. The DNA sequence is as follows: TGTGCCAGCAGTCCCCGGGATTATAGCAATCAGCCCCAGCATTTT.